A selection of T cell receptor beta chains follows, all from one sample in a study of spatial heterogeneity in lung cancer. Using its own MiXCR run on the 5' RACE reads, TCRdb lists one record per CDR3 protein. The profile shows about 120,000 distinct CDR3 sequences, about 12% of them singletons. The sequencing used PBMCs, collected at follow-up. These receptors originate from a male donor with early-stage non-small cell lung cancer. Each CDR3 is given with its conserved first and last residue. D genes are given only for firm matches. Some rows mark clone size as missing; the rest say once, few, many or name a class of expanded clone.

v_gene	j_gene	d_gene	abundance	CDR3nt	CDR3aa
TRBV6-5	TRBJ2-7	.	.	TGTGCCAGCAGGAAGGAGGGGAACTACGAGCAGTACTTC	CASRKEGNYEQYF
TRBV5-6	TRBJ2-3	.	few	TGTGCCAGCAGCTTGACCGGACCAGATACGCAGTATTTT	CASSLTGPDTQYF
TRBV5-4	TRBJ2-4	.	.	TGTGCCACCGAGGAACAGGGAGCCAAAAACATTCAGTACTTC	CATEEQGAKNIQYF
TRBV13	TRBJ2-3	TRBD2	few	TGTGCCAGCAGCTCGGGACTAGCGGGGGGGCACGCAGATACGCAGTATTTT	CASSSGLAGGHADTQYF
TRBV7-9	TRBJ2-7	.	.	TGTGCCAGCAGCCTCTGGGCCTACGAGCAGTACTTC	CASSLWAYEQYF
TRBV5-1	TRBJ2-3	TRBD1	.	TGCGCCAGCAGCTCGCTGGGGACAGGGGGAGTCACAGATACGCAGTATTTT	CASSSLGTGGVTDTQYF
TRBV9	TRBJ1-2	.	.	TGTGCCAGCAGCCTTAGTAACTATGGCTACACCTTC	CASSLSNYGYTF
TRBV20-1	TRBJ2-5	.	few	TGCAGTGCCGCTAGAAATCCTGGGCAAGAGACCCAGTACTTC	CSAARNPGQETQYF
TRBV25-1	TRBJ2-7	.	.	TGTGCCAGCAGACCAGGGTTATCTGGCGAGCAGTACTTC	CASRPGLSGEQYF
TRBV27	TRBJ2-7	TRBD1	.	TGTGCCAGCAGTACGCTTCCGGGACAGGGGACGTACGAGCAGTACTTC	CASSTLPGQGTYEQYF
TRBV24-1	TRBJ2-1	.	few	TGTGCCACCAGTGATTTGGGTTGGACCAACAATGAGCAGTTCTTC	CATSDLGWTNNEQFF